This TCR beta chain was sequenced in a study of cytomegalovirus exposure and HLA in healthy donors. Both 60 Vbeta primers and 13 Jbeta primers went into the PCR. Generated by immunoSEQ multiplex PCR, the TCRdb table keeps only in-frame clones and is missing some. The sample has about 61,000 clones; over 75% are singletons. V was trimmed by 3 bases and J by 1 base, leaving 10 bases between them. Germline-derived CDR1 and CDR2 are ENHRY and SYGVKD. The CDR3 loop spans 15 amino acids. Input material: PBMCs. The rearrangement joins TRBV10-3 to TRBJ1-5, with unresolved D. The clonotype comes from a man aged 18 to 30 in good health and CMV-seronegative. DNA of the CDR3: TGTGCCATCAGTGAAACGGCGGGGAGCAATCAGCCCCAGCATTTT. Translating gives CAISETAGSNQPQHF.